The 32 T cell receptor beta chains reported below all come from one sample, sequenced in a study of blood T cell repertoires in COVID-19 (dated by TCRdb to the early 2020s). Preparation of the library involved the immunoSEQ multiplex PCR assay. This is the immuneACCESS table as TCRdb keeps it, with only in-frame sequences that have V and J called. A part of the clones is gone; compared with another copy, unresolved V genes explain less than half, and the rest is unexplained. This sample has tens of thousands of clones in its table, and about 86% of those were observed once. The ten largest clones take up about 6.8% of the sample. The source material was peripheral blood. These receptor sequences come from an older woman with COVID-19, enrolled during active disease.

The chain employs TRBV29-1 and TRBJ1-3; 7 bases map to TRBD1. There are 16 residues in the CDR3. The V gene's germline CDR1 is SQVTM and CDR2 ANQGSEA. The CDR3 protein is CGLRSLGTDNGNTIYF. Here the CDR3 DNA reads TGCGGGCTAAGGAGTTTGGGGACAGATAATGGAAACACCATATATTTT. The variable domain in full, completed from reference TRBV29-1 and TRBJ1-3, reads SAVISQKPSRDICQRGTSLTIQCQVDSQVTMMFWYRQQPGQSLTLIATANQGSEATYESGFVIDKFPISRPNLTFSTLTVSNMSPEDSSIYLCGLRSLGTDNGNTIYFGEGSWLTVV.

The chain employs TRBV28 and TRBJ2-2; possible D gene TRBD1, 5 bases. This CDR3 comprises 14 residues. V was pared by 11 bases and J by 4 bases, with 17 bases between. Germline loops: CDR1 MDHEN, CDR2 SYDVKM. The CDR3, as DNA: TGTGCCTTAGGGGCCCCGCCGCCCACCGGGGAGCTGTTTTTT. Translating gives CALGAPPPTGELFF.

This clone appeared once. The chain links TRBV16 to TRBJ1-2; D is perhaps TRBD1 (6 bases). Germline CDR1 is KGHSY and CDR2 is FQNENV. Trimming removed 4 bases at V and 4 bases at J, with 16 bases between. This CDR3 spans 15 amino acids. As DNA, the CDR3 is TGTGCCAGCAGCCCCAACACCGGGACAAGCTATGGCTACACCTTC. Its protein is CASSPNTGTSYGYTF.

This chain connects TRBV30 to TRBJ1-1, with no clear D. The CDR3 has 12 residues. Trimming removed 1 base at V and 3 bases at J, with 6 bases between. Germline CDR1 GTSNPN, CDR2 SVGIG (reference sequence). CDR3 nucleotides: TGTGCCTGGAGTGACACGCACACTGAAGCTTTCTTT. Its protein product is CAWSDTHTEAFF.

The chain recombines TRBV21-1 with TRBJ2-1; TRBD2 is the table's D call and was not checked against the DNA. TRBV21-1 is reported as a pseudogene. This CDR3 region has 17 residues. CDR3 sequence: CASSSRLAGSSYNEQFF. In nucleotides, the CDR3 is TGTGCCAGCAGCTCTCGACTAGCGGGAAGCTCCTACAATGAGCAGTTCTTC.

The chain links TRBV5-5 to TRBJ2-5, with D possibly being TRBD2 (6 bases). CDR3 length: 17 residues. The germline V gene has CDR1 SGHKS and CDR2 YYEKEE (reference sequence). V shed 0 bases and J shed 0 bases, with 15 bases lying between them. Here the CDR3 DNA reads TGTGCCAGCAGCTTGGGGGGTAGCGGAATCTACCAAGAGACCCAGTACTTC. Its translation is CASSLGGSGIYQETQYF.

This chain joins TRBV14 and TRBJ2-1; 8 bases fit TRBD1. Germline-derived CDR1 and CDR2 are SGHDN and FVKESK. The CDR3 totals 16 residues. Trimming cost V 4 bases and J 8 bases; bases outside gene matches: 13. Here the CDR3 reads CASSPWRRGLIDEQFF. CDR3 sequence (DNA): TGTGCCAGCAGCCCCTGGCGCAGGGGGCTTATCGATGAGCAGTTCTTC.

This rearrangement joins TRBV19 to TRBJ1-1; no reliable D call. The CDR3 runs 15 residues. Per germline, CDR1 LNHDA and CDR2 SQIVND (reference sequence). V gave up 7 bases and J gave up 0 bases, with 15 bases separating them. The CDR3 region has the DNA TGTGCCAGTAACCCTCCTGGGCAATTGAACACTGAAGCTTTCTTT. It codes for CASNPPGQLNTEAFF. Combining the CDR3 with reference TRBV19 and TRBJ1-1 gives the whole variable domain DGGITQSPKYLFRKEGQNVTLSCEQNLNHDAMYWYRQDPGQGLRLIYYSQIVNDFQKGDIAEGYSVSREKKESFPLTVTSAQKNPTAFYLCASNPPGQLNTEAFFGQGTRLTVV.

The CDR3 reads CASSYSRTAIQYF. CDR3 in DNA: TGTGCCAGCAGTTACTCGAGGACTGCTATTCAGTACTTC. V usage is TRBV6-6 and J usage is TRBJ2-4, with a tentative D call TRBD2 (5 bases). This CDR3 spans 13 amino acids. The germline CDR1 and CDR2 sequences are MNHNY and SVGAGI (reference sequence). V dropped 0 bases and J dropped 10 bases, with 10 bases sitting between them.

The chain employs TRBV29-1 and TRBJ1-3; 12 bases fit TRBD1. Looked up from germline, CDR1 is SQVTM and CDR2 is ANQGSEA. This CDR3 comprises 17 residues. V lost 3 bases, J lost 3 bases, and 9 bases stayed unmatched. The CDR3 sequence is CSVEVSGTGGNGNTIYF. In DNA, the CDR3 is TGCAGCGTTGAGGTCTCTGGGACAGGGGGCAATGGAAACACCATATATTTT.

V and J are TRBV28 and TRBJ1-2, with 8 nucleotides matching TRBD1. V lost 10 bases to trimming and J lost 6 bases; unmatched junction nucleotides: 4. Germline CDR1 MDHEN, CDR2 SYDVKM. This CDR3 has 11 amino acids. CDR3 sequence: CATRGRDGYTF. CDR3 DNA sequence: TGTGCCACCAGGGGGCGCGATGGCTACACCTTC.

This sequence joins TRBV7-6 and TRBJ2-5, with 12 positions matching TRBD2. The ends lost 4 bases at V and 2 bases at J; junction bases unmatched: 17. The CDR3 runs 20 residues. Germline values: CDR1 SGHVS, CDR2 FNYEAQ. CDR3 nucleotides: TGTGCCAGCAGCTCCACGCCGGGACTAGCGGGCCGAAATAGGCAAGAGACCCAGTACTTC. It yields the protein CASSSTPGLAGRNRQETQYF.

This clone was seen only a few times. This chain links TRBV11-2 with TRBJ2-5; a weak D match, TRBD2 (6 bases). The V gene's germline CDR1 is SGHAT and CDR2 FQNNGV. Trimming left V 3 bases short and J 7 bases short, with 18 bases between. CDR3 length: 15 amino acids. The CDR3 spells CASSLAFGGLLTQYF. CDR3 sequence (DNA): TGTGCCAGCAGCTTGGCCTTCGGGGGATTATTGACCCAGTACTTC.

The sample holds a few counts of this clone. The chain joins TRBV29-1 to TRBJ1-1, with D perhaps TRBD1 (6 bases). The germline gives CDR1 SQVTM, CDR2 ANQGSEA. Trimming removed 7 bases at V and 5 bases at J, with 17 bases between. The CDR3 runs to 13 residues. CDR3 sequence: CSGGGHGSTEAFF. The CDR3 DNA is TGCAGCGGGGGGGGACACGGATCGACTGAAGCTTTCTTT. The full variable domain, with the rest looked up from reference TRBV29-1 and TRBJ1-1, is SAVISQKPSRDICQRGTSLTIQCQVDSQVTMMFWYRQQPGQSLTLIATANQGSEATYESGFVIDKFPISRPNLTFSTLTVSNMSPEDSSIYLCSGGGHGSTEAFFGQGTRLTVV.

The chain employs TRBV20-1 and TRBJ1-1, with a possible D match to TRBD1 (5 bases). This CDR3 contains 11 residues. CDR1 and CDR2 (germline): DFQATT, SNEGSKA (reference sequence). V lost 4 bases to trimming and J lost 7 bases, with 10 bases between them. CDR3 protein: CSAKAGIEAFF. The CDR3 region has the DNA TGCAGTGCTAAGGCAGGGATTGAAGCTTTCTTT.

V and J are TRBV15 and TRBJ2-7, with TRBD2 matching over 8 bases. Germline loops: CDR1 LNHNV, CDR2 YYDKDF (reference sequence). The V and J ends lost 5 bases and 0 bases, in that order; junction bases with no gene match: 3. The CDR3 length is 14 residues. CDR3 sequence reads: CATSPTSDSYEQYF. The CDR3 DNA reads TGTGCCACCAGCCCGACTAGCGACTCCTACGAGCAGTACTTC.

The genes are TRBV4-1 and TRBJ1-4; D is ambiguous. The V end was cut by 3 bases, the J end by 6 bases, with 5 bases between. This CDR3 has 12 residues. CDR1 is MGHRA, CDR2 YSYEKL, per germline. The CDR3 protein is CASSHIDEKLFF. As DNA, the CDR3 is TGCGCCAGCAGCCATATAGATGAAAAACTGTTTTTT.

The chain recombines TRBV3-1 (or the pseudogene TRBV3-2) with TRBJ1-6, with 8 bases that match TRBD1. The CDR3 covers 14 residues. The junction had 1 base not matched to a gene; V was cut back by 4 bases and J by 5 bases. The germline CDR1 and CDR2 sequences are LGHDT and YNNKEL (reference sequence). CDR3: CASSLTGDNSPLHF. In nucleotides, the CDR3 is TGTGCCAGCAGCCTGACAGGGGATAATTCACCCCTCCACTTT.

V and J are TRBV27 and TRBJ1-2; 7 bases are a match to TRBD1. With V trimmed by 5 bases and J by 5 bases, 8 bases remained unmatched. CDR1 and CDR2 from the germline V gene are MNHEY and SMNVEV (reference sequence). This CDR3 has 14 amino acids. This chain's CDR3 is CASSTRQGQYGYTF. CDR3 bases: TGTGCCAGCAGTACCCGACAGGGCCAATATGGCTACACCTTC.

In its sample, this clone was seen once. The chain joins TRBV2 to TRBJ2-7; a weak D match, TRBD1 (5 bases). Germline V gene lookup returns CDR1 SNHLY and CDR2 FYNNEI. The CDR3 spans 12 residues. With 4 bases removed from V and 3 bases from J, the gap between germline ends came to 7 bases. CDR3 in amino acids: CASSGQGYEQYF. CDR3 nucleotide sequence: TGTGCCAGCAGTGGTCAGGGCTACGAGCAGTACTTC. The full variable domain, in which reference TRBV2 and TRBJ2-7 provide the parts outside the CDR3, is EPEVTQTPSHQVTQMGQEVILRCVPISNHLYFYWYRQILGQKVEFLVSFYNNEISEKSEIFDDQFSVERPDGSNFTLKIRSTKLEDSAMYFCASSGQGYEQYFGPGTRLTVT.

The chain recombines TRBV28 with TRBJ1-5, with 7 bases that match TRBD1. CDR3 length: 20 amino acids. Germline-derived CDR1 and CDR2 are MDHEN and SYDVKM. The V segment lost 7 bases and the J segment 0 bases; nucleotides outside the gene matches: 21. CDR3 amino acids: CASTPLLRAAGTDSNQPQHF. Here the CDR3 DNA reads TGTGCCAGCACCCCCCTGCTTCGGGCCGCCGGGACAGATAGCAATCAGCCCCAGCATTTT.

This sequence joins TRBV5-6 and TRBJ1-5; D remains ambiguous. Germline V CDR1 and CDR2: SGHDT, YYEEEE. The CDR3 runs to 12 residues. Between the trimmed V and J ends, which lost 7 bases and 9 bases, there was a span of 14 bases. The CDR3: CASSRLGLPQHF. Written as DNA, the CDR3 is TGTGCCAGCTCCCGACTGGGTCTGCCCCAGCATTTT.

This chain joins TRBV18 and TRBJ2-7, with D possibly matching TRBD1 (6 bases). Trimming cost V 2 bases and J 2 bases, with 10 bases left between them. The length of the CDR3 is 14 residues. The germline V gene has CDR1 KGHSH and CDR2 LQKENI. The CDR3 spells CASSPNRATYEQYF. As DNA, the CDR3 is TGTGCCAGCTCACCAAACAGGGCGACCTACGAGCAGTACTTC.

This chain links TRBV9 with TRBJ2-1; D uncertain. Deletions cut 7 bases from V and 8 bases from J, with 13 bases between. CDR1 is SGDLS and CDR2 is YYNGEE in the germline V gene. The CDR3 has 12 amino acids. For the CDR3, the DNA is TGTGCCAGCGGGTACTATAGCCATGAGCAGTTCTTC. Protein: CASGYYSHEQFF.

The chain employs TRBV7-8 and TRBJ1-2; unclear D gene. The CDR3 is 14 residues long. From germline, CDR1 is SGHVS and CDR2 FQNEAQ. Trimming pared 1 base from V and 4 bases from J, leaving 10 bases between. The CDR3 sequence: CASSLERRSYGYTF. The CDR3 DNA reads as TGTGCCAGCAGCTTAGAGCGACGGAGCTATGGCTACACCTTC.

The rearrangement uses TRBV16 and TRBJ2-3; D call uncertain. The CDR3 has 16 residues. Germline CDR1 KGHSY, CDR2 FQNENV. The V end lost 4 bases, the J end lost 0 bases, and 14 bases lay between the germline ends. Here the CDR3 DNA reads TGTGCCAGCAGCCCCCTTTTCGGAGCGAGCACAGATACGCAGTATTTT. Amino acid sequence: CASSPLFGASTDTQYF.

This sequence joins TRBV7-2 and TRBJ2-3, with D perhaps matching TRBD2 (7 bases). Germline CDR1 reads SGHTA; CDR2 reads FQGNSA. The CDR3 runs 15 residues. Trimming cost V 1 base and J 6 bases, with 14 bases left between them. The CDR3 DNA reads TGTGCCAGCAGCTTAGTTGGCGGGGGCCGTGATACGCAGTATTTT. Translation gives CASSLVGGGRDTQYF.

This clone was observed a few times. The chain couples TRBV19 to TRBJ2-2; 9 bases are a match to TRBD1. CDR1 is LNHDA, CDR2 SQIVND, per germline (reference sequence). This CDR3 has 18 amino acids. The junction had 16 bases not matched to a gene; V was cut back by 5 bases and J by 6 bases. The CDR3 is CASSFSPGTGISSGELFF. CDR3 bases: TGTGCCAGTAGTTTCAGTCCCGGGACAGGGATTTCATCCGGGGAGCTGTTTTTT. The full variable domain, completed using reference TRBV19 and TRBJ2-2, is DGGITQSPKYLFRKEGQNVTLSCEQNLNHDAMYWYRQDPGQGLRLIYYSQIVNDFQKGDIAEGYSVSREKKESFPLTVTSAQKNPTAFYLCASSFSPGTGISSGELFFGEGSRLTVL.

The CDR3, as DNA: TGTGCCAGCAGCTTAGGCGGTTTGAACATTCAGTACTTC. Translated, it gives CASSLGGLNIQYF. The chain links TRBV11-3 to TRBJ2-4, with unresolved D. The CDR3 has 13 residues. CDR1 SGHNT and CDR2 YENEEA come from the germline V gene. Trimming pared 1 base from V and 7 bases from J, leaving 8 bases between.

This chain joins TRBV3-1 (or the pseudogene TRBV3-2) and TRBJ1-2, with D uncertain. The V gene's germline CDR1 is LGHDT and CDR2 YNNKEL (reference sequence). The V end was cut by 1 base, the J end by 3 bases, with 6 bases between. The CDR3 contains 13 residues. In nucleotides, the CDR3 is TGTGCCAGCAGCCAAGGACGGGACTATGGCTACACCTTC. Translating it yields CASSQGRDYGYTF.

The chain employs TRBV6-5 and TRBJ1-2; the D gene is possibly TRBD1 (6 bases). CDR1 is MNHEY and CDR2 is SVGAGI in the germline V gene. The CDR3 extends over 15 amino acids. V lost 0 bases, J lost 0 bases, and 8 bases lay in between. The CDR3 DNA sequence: TGTGCCAGCAGTTACTCAGGGGGTTCTAACTATGGCTACACCTTC. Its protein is CASSYSGGSNYGYTF.

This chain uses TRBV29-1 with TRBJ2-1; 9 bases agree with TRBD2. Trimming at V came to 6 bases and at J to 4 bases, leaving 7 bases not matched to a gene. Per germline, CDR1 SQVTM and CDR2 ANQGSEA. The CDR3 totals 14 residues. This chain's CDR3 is CSVAGTSKYNEQFF. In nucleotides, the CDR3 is TGCAGCGTGGCCGGGACTAGCAAATACAATGAGCAGTTCTTC.